Listed here are 5 T cell receptor beta chains from one sample, sequenced in a study of somatic mutations in cytotoxic T cells in rheumatoid arthritis. Produced via immunoSEQ multiplex PCR; TCRdb's table is partial and in-frame only. The profile shows 8,500 to 11,000 clones, approximately 85% of them singletons. What was sequenced was CD8+ T cells sorted from blood. The receptors here all came from a woman between 45 and 65 years old in good health.

V gene TRBV29-1 combines with J gene TRBJ2-7; TRBD1 aligns across 11 bases. CDR1 is SQVTM, CDR2 ANQGSEA, per germline. The length of the CDR3 is 12 residues. The J segment lost 6 bases and the V segment lost 5 bases, leaving 3 bases of the junction unmatched. The CDR3 DNA reads as TGCAGCGTTTCCGGGACAGGGGGCGAGCAGTACTTC. As protein: CSVSGTGGEQYF.

The chain couples TRBV6-1 to TRBJ2-7, with D hard to call. Trimming pared 2 bases from V and 5 bases from J, leaving 4 bases between. Germline CDR1 and CDR2: MNHNS and SASEGT. This CDR3 region has 11 residues. The chain's CDR3 is CASSEFNEQYF. Written as DNA, the CDR3 is TGTGCCAGCAGTGAATTCAACGAGCAGTACTTC.

In its sample, this clone was seen once. One end of the junction varies from germline; a read error may be responsible. The chain carries TRBV4-3 and TRBJ1-6, with D tentatively TRBD1 (6 bases). CDR1 is LGHNA and CDR2 is YSLEER in the germline V gene. CDR3 length: 15 residues. The CDR3 DNA follows: TGCGCCGGCAGTCCTACTTGGACAGAGAATTCACCCCTCCACTTT. This codes for CAGSPTWTENSPLHF.

The rearrangement joins TRBV4-2 to TRBJ1-3; 7 nucleotides line up with TRBD1. V shed 3 bases, J shed 4 bases, and the junction held 6 bases outside the gene matches. The CDR3 contains 15 residues. CDR1 is LGHNA, CDR2 YNFKEQ, per germline. The CDR3 nucleotides read TGTGCCAGCAGCCATACACAGGGGAACGGAAACACCATATATTTT. The encoded protein is CASSHTQGNGNTIYF.

With respect to this clone: One end of the junction varies from germline; a read error may be responsible. The chain has TRBV9 and TRBJ1-1; no firm D call. CDR3 length equals 13 residues. Looked up from germline, CDR1 is SGDLS and CDR2 is YYNGEE. The CDR3 sequence is CASSVGQNSEAFF. In nucleotides, the CDR3 is TGTGCCAGCAGCGTAGGCCAGAACAGTGAAGCTTTCTTT.